This TCR beta chain was observed in a study of radiotherapy plus CTLA-4 blockade in lung cancer. Overall study: There were objective responses in around 18% of patients, and around 31% had disease control.

This clone has a handful of counts. The CDR3 totals 15 residues. Trimming at V came to 10 bases and at J to 3 bases, leaving 12 bases not matched to a gene. Germline V gene sequence: CDR1 LNHDA, CDR2 SQIVND (reference sequence). Sequencing used immunoSEQ multiplex PCR; TCRdb keeps in-frame clones, though not all of them. This table has under 100,000 clones, around 86% appearing once. The starting material was peripheral blood, obtained from a patient treated with radiotherapy plus ipilimumab. The origin of this receptor is a human donor with non-small cell lung cancer that progressed on radiotherapy plus ipilimumab. V usage is TRBV19 and J usage is TRBJ1-5, with 7 bases matching TRBD1. The CDR3 DNA sequence: TGTGCCACTCTCCCGGGACAGCTTAACAATCAGCCCCAGCATTTT. It translates to CATLPGQLNNQPQHF.